This T cell receptor (beta chain) was retrieved from a study of blood T cell repertoires in COVID-19. Study in general: Samples representing acute and convalescent COVID-19 were sourced from the United States, Italy and Spain. Sources were T cells, B-cell-depleted T cells, or PBMCs; the material itself was cDNA or gDNA.

This CDR3 is 13 amino acids long. The germline gives CDR1 LNHDA, CDR2 SQIVND (reference sequence). After removal of 6 bases from V and 3 bases from J, the junction contained 3 bases not matched to a gene. Measured with immunoSEQ multiplex PCR; TCRdb has only the in-frame clones, and not every one. Here the sample spans over 50,000 clones, just over 85% being singletons. A remark on this clone: Other nucleotide sequences in the sample specify the same CDR3.

This rearrangement joins TRBV19 to TRBJ2-5, with 8 bases identical to TRBD2. The sequence was obtained from a man aged 65 to 79 with active COVID-19. The sample consisted of peripheral blood. CDR3 region: CASRTSGEETQYF. The CDR3 DNA reads TGTGCCAGTAGAACTAGCGGAGAAGAGACCCAGTACTTC.